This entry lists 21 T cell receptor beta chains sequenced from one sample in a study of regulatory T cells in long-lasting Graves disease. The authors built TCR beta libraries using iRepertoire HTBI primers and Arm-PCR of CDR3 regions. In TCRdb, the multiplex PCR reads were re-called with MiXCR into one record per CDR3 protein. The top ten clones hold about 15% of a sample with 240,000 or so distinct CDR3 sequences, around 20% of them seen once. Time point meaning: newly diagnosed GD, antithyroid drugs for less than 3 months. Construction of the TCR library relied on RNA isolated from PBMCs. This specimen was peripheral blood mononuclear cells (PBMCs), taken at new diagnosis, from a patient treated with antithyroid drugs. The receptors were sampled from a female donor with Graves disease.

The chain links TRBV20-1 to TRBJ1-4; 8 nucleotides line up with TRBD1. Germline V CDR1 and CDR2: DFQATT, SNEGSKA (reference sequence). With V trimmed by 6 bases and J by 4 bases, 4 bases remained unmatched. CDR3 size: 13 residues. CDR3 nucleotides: TGCAGTGCAAACAGGGGGGTTAATGAAAAACTGTTTTTT. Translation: CSANRGVNEKLFF.

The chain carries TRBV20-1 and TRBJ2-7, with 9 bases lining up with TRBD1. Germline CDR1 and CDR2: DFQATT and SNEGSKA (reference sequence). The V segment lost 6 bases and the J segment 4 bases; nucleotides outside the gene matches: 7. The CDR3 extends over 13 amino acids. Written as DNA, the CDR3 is TGCAGTGCCACAGGGACAGGGAAATACGAGCAGTACTTC. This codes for CSATGTGKYEQYF.

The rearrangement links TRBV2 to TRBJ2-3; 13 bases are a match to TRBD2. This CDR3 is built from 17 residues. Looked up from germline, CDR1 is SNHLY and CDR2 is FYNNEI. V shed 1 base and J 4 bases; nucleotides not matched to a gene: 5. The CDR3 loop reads CASSEELAGGRSDTQYF. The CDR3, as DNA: TGTGCCAGCAGTGAAGAACTAGCGGGGGGGCGGTCAGATACGCAGTATTTT. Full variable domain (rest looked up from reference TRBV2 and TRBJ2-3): EPEVTQTPSHQVTQMGQEVILRCVPISNHLYFYWYRQILGQKVEFLVSFYNNEISEKSEIFDDQFSVERPDGSNFTLKIRSTKLEDSAMYFCASSEELAGGRSDTQYFGPGTRLTVL.

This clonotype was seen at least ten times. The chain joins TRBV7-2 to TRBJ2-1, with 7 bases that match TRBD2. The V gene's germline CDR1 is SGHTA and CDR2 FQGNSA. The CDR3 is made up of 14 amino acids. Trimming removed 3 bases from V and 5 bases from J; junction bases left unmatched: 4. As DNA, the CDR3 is TGTGCCAGCAGCTTCCCAGCGGGGAACAATGAGCAGTTCTTC. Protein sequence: CASSFPAGNNEQFF.

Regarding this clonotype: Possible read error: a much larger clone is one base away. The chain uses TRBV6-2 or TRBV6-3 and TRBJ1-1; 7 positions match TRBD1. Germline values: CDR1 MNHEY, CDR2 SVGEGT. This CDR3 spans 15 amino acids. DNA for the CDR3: TGTGCCAGCAGTTACGAGACAGGGTGGAACACTGAAGCTTCCTTT. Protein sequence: CASSYETGWNTEASF.

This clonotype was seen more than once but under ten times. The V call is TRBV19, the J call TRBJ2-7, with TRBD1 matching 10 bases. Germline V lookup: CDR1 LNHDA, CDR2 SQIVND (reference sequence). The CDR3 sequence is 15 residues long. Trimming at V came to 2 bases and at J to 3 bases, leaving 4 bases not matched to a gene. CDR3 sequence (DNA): TGTGCCAGTAGTATATGGGGGACAGGGGACTACGAGCAGTACTTC. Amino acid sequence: CASSIWGTGDYEQYF.

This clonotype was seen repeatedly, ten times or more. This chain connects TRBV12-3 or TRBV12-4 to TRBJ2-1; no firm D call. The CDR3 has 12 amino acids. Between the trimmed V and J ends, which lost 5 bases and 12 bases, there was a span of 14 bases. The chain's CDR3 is CASSPSRAVQFF. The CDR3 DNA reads TGTGCCAGCAGTCCCTCTCGAGCAGTGCAGTTCTTC.

The CDR3 protein is CASGTITGNTIYF. The CDR3 DNA is TGTGCCAGCGGGACTATTACTGGAAACACCATATATTTT. The chain links TRBV6-1 to TRBJ1-3, with D maybe TRBD1 (5 bases). CDR1 and CDR2 from the germline V gene are MNHNS and SASEGT. CDR3 length: 13 residues. Trimming took 8 bases from V and 2 from J, leaving 10 bases between them.

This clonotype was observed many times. CDR3 DNA sequence: TGTGCCAGCAGCTTAGGAGCAGGGACCATGAACACTGAAGCTTTCTTT. This encodes CASSLGAGTMNTEAFF. V is TRBV7-9 and J is TRBJ1-1, with a weak D call TRBD1 (5 bases). The CDR3 is made up of 16 amino acids. Germline CDR1 reads SEHNR; CDR2 reads FQNEAQ (reference sequence). The V and J ends lost 1 base and 0 bases respectively, with 12 bases between them.

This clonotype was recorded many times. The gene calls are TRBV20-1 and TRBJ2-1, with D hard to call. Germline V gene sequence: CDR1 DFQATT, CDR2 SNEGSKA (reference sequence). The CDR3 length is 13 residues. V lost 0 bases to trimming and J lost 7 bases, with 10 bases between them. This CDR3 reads CSARDPTPNEQFF. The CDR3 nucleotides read TGCAGTGCTAGAGATCCGACTCCGAATGAGCAGTTCTTC.

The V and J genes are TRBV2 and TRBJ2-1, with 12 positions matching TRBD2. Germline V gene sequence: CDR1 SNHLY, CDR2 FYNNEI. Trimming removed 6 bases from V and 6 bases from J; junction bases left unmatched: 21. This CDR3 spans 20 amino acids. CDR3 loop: CASRTLGASGGASSGNEQFF. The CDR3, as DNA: TGTGCCAGCAGGACCCTCGGGGCTAGCGGGGGGGCGAGTTCCGGCAATGAGCAGTTCTTC.

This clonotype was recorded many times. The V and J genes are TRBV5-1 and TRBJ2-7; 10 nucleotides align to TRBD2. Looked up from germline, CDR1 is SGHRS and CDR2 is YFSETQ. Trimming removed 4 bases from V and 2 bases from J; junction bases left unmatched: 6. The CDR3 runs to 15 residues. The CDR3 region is CASSAKTSGAYEQYF. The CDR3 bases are TGCGCCAGCAGCGCGAAAACTAGCGGGGCCTACGAGCAGTACTTC.

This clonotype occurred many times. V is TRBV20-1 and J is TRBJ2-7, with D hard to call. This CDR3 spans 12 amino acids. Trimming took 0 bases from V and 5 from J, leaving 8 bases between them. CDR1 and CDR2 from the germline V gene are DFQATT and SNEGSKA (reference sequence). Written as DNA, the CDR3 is TGCAGTGCTAGAGATCCCCAGGACGAGCAGTACTTC. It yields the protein CSARDPQDEQYF.

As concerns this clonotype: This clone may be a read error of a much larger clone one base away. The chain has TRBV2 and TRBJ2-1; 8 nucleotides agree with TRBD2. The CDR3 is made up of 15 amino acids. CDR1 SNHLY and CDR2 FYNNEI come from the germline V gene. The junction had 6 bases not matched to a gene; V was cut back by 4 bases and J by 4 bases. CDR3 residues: CASSVPAGGYNEQFF. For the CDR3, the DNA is TGTGCCAGCAGTGTACCCGCGGGGGGTTACAATGAGCAGTTCTTC. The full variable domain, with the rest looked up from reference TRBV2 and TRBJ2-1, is EPEVTQTPSHQVTQMGQEVILRCVPISNHLYFYWYRQILGQKVEFLVSFYNNEISEKSEIFDDQFSVERPDGSNFTLKIRSTKLEDSAMYFCASSVPAGGYNEQFFGPGTRLTVL.

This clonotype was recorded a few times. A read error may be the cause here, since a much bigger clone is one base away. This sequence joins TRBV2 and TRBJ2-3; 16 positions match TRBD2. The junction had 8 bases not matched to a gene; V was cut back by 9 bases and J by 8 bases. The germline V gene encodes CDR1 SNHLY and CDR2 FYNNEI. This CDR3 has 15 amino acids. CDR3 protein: CARSGLAGGQGTQYF. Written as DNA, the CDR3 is TGTGCCAGGTCGGGACTAGCGGGAGGGCAAGGTACGCAGTATTTT.

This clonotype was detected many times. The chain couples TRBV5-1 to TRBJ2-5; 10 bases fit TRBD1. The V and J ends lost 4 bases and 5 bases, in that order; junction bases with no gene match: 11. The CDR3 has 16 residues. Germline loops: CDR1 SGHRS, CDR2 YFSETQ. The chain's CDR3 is CASSRSTGGSHETQYF. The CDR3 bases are TGCGCCAGCAGCAGATCGACAGGGGGCTCTCACGAGACCCAGTACTTC. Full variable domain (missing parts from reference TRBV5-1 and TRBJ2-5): KAGVTQTPRYLIKTRGQQVTLSCSPISGHRSVSWYQQTPGQGLQFLFEYFSETQRNKGNFPGRFSGRQFSNSRSEMNVSTLELGDSALYLCASSRSTGGSHETQYFGPGTRLLVL.

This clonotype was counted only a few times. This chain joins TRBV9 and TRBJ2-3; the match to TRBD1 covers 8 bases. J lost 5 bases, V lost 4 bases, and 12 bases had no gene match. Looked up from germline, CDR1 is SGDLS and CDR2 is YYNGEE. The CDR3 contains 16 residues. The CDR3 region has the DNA TGTGCCAGCAGCATAACAGCAGGGGGCGGAGGAGATACGCAGTATTTT. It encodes CASSITAGGGGDTQYF.

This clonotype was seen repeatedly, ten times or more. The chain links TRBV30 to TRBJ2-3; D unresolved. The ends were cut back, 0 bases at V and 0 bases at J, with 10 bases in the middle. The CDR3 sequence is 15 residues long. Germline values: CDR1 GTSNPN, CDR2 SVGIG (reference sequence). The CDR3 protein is CAWSVPRSSTDTQYF. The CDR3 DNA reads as TGTGCCTGGAGTGTCCCTCGGTCTAGCACAGATACGCAGTATTTT. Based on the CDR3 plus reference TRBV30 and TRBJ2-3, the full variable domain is SQTIHQWPATLVQPVGSPLSLECTVEGTSNPNLYWYRQAAGRGLQLLFYSVGIGQISSEVPQNLSASRPQDRQFILSSKKLLLSDSGFYLCAWSVPRSSTDTQYFGPGTRLTVL.

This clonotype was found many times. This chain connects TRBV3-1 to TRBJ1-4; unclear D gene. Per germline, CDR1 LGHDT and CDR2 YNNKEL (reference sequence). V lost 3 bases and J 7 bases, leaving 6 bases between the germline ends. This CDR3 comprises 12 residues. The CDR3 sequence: CASSHGPEKLFF. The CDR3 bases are TGTGCCAGCAGCCACGGGCCTGAAAAACTGTTTTTT.

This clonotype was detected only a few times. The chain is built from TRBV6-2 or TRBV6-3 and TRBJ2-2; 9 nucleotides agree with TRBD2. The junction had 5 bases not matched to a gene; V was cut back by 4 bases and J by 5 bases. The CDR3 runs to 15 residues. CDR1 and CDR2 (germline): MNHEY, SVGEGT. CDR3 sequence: CASSLGLALTGELFF. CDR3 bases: TGTGCCAGCAGTTTAGGACTAGCGTTGACCGGGGAGCTGTTTTTT.

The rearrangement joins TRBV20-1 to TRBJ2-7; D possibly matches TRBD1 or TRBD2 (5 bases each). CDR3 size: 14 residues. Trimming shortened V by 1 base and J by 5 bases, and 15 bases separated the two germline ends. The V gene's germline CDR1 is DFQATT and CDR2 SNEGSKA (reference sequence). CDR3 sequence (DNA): TGCAGTGCTAGAGTGCCGGGACGAGACCACGAGCAGTACTTC. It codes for CSARVPGRDHEQYF.